The TCR beta chain under discussion was sequenced for a study of T cell clonality in common variable immunodeficiency. Clones were sequenced by immunoSEQ multiplex PCR, and TCRdb holds only the in-frame ones, with some missing. Recorded here are roughly 70,000 clones, none singletons. This clone was observed at least ten times. Its specificity is not known. The read ends 3 residues before the CDR3 terminus; that terminus is restored from the germline J gene. Study findings and constraints: Common variable immunodeficiency TCR beta sequences reportedly had fewer deletions and N-nucleotide insertions. Compared with controls, CVID subjects had fewer shared TCRbeta clones. T cell subpopulation sequencing would be needed to explain CVID clonality.

The CDR3 is made up of 18 amino acids. The germline gives CDR1 KGHSH, CDR2 LQKENI. The V gene end was trimmed by 4 bases and the J gene end by 0 bases; junction bases not matched to a gene: 6. Both groups were predominantly of Caucasian heritage. The receptor's source is a person aged 18 to 75 in good health. Sequencing input: peripheral blood mononuclear cells. This chain uses TRBV18 with TRBJ2-6; TRBD1 matches 10 bases. Incomplete CDR3 DNA: TGTGCCAGCTCACTACGCGGGACAGGGGACTCTGGGGCCAACGTC. Translated: CASSLRGTGDSGANV. The entire CDR3 sequence reads CASSLRGTGDSGANVLTF.